A selection of T cell receptor beta chains follows, all from one sample in a study of T-cell reconstitution after alpha-beta-depleted transplantation in children. Using its own MiXCR run on the PCR reads, TCRdb lists one record per CDR3 protein. The table has approximately 300,000 distinct CDR3 sequences, over 9% seen once; the top ten hold over 6%. The sequenced sample was PBMCs, obtained before TCRalphabeta/CD19-depleted stem cell transplant. The receptors stem from a boy younger than two with acute myeloid leukemia, due to receive a stem cell transplant. Each CDR3 is given with its conserved first and last residue. A D gene is named only where the DNA matches it firmly. The size of a clone is reported for some rows only, either as once, few or many, or as a class for expanded clones.

clone size	J gene	V gene	D gene	CDR3 protein	CDR3 DNA
many	TRBJ1-5	TRBV6-2/TRBV6-3	NA	CASRREGGSQPQHF	TGTGCCAGCCGAAGGGAAGGGGGGAGTCAGCCCCAGCATTTT
many	TRBJ1-3	TRBV7-2	TRBD1	CASSPATGAGNTIYF	TGTGCCAGCAGCCCCGCGACAGGGGCTGGAAACACCATATATTTT
NA	TRBJ2-3	TRBV20-1	TRBD2	CSARTLAGLRDTQYF	TGCAGTGCTAGAACCCTAGCGGGGTTGAGGGATACGCAGTATTTT
NA	TRBJ2-1	TRBV7-2	TRBD2	CASSSSSGTLYNEQFF	TGTGCCAGCAGCTCTTCTAGCGGGACCCTCTACAATGAGCAGTTCTTC
NA	TRBJ2-7	TRBV11-1	NA	CAIGLGLSIYEQYF	TGTGCCATCGGCTTAGGGCTGTCCATCTACGAGCAGTACTTC
many	TRBJ1-2	TRBV19	NA	CASSVRQAGYTF	TGTGCCAGTAGCGTACGACAAGCAGGCTACACCTTC
NA	TRBJ1-5	TRBV20-1	TRBD1	CSADRGSNQPQHF	TGCAGTGCGGACAGGGGCAGCAATCAGCCCCAGCATTTT
many	TRBJ2-1	TRBV6-5	NA	CASSYLGYEQFF	TGTGCCAGCAGTTACCTGGGGTACGAGCAGTTCTTC
NA	TRBJ2-1	TRBV3-1	TRBD2	CASSRGLAGAYNEQLF	TGTGCCAGCAGCCGAGGACTAGCGGGGGCCTACAATGAGCAGTTGTTC
NA	TRBJ2-3	TRBV4-2	TRBD2	CASSQDRSGDGTDTQYF	TGTGCCAGCAGCCAAGATAGGAGCGGGGATGGCACAGATACGCAGTATTTT
many	TRBJ2-5	TRBV15	NA	CATSRDKQETQYF	TGTGCCACCAGCAGAGATAAACAAGAGACCCAGTACTTC
many	TRBJ2-1	TRBV7-3	TRBD2	CASSLIGLAGSSSYNEQFF	TGTGCCAGCAGCTTAATCGGACTAGCGGGGTCTAGCTCCTACAATGAGCAGTTCTTC
many	TRBJ1-4	TRBV5-5	TRBD1	CASSDLQGALNEKLFF	TGTGCCAGCAGTGACCTTCAGGGGGCCCTAAATGAAAAACTGTTTTTT
many	TRBJ2-1	TRBV7-9	NA	CASSTGTSSYNEQFF	TGTGCCAGCAGCACCGGGACCTCGTCCTACAATGAGCAGTTCTTC
few	TRBJ2-5	TRBV6-1	NA	CASSDGHQETQYF	TGTGCCAGCAGTGACGGACACCAAGAGACCCAGTACTTC
NA	TRBJ2-2	TRBV11-2	TRBD1	CASSHRDRVIPGELFF	TGTGCCAGCAGCCACCGGGACAGGGTAATACCCGGGGAGCTGTTTTTT
NA	TRBJ2-1	TRBV19	NA	CASSWTKMGEQFF	TGTGCCAGTAGTTGGACTAAGATGGGTGAGCAGTTCTTC
many	TRBJ1-5	TRBV6-2/TRBV6-3	NA	CASSWTTINQPQHF	TGTGCCAGCAGTTGGACAACCATCAATCAGCCCCAGCATTTT
few	TRBJ2-3	TRBV29-1	TRBD2	CSVEGAAGGARDTQYF	TGCAGCGTTGAGGGGGCGGCGGGGGGCGCTCGGGATACGCAGTATTTT
many	TRBJ2-5	TRBV28	NA	CASSFLRRGETQYF	TGTGCCAGCAGTTTCCTCAGGCGTGGGGAGACCCAGTACTTC
many	TRBJ2-1	TRBV7-6	TRBD2	CASSLEGLAGGVSYNEQFF	TGTGCCAGCAGCTTAGAAGGTCTAGCGGGAGGCGTCTCCTACAATGAGCAGTTCTTC
many	TRBJ2-3	TRBV20-1	NA	CSASLTGDTQYF	TGCAGTGCTAGCCTTACAGGGGATACGCAGTATTTT
NA	TRBJ1-2	TRBV7-2	TRBD1	CASSLRGTGGNYGYTF	TGTGCCAGCAGCTTAAGGGGGACAGGGGGTAACTATGGCTACACCTTC
many	TRBJ2-1	TRBV7-8	NA	CASSLAVSRGNEQFF	TGTGCCAGCAGCTTAGCGGTGTCTCGGGGGAATGAGCAGTTCTTC
many	TRBJ2-6	TRBV12-3/TRBV12-4	NA	CASSKQGSGANVLTF	TGTGCCAGCAGCAAACAGGGCTCTGGGGCCAACGTCCTGACTTTC
many	TRBJ2-7	TRBV10-3	NA	CAISVWGGYEQYF	TGTGCCATCAGTGTATGGGGTGGCTACGAGCAGTACTTC
few	TRBJ2-2	TRBV28	NA	CASSFDGTGELFF	TGTGCCAGCAGTTTTGATGGGACCGGGGAGCTGTTTTTT
many	TRBJ2-1	TRBV12-3/TRBV12-4	NA	CASRAPYNEQFF	TGTGCCAGCAGAGCCCCCTACAATGAGCAGTTCTTC
many	TRBJ1-5	TRBV3-1	NA	CASSQDTSNQPQHF	TGTGCCAGCAGCCAAGACACTAGCAATCAGCCCCAGCATTTT
many	TRBJ2-3	TRBV7-2	TRBD2	CASRLAGGTDTQYF	TGTGCCAGCCGACTAGCTGGGGGCACAGATACGCAGTATTTT
NA	TRBJ2-2	TRBV9	TRBD1	CASSVPRTGMDTGEPFF	TGTGCCAGCAGCGTCCCTAGGACAGGGATGGACACCGGGGAGCCGTTTTTT
many	TRBJ2-7	TRBV28	NA	CASSLSLGVYEQYF	TGTGCCAGCAGTTTGAGTTTAGGGGTCTACGAGCAGTACTTC
many	TRBJ2-4	TRBV12-3/TRBV12-4	TRBD1	CASSFGTGFRKNIQYF	TGTGCCAGCAGTTTTGGGACAGGGTTCCGTAAAAACATTCAGTACTTC
many	TRBJ2-7	TRBV29-1	TRBD1	CSVGQGNSYEQYF	TGCAGCGTTGGACAGGGGAATTCCTACGAGCAGTACTTC
many	TRBJ1-1	TRBV12-3/TRBV12-4	NA	CASSSPGFTEAFF	TGTGCCAGCAGTTCCCCTGGATTCACTGAAGCTTTCTTT
many	TRBJ1-5	TRBV5-1	TRBD1	CASSLVQGGQPQHF	TGCGCCAGCAGCTTGGTACAGGGGGGTCAGCCCCAGCATTTT
NA	TRBJ2-3	TRBV28	NA	CASSFLANTQYF	TGTGCCAGCAGTTTCCTGGCGAATACGCAGTATTTT
once	TRBJ2-7	TRBV9	NA	CASSVEGGSYEQYF	TGTGCCAGCAGCGTAGAAGGGGGCTCCTACGAGCAGTACTTC
few	TRBJ2-1	TRBV2	NA	CASSVDGGPYNEQFF	TGTGCCAGCAGTGTTGACGGGGGGCCTTACAATGAGCAGTTCTTC
NA	TRBJ2-2	TRBV6-2/TRBV6-3	TRBD1	CASSWTGENTGELFF	TGTGCCAGCAGTTGGACAGGGGAGAACACCGGGGAGCTGTTTTTT
many	TRBJ1-5	TRBV7-6	NA	CASSPGWDQPQHF	TGTGCCAGCAGCCCCGGCTGGGATCAGCCCCAGCATTTT
many	TRBJ2-3	TRBV4-3	NA	CASSQTGRGTDTQYF	TGCGCCAGCAGCCAGACAGGGAGGGGCACAGATACGCAGTATTTT
many	TRBJ2-7	TRBV5-1	TRBD1	CASSWDRGYEQYF	TGCGCCAGCAGTTGGGACAGGGGCTACGAGCAGTACTTC
NA	TRBJ1-2	TRBV28	TRBD1	CAITGDFSGYTF	TGTGCCATCACAGGGGACTTTTCTGGCTACACCTTC
many	TRBJ2-3	TRBV7-2	NA	CASSSDPRSTQYF	TGTGCCAGCAGCTCCGACCCCCGGTCAACGCAGTATTTT
few	TRBJ2-5	TRBV3-1	NA	CASSPLLSNWDGFGAQYF	TGTGCCAGCAGCCCGCTCCTCTCGAACTGGGACGGCTTCGGGGCCCAGTACTTC
NA	TRBJ2-7	TRBV7-2	NA	CASSFNPLVPYEQYF	TGTGCCAGCAGCTTCAACCCGTTGGTTCCTTACGAGCAGTACTTC
many	TRBJ2-1	TRBV20-1	NA	CSAREYNREQFF	TGCAGTGCTAGGGAATACAATAGGGAGCAGTTCTTC
NA	TRBJ1-1	TRBV28	TRBD1	CASSLVRGTGDTEAFF	TGTGCCAGCAGTTTAGTTCGCGGGACAGGGGACACTGAAGCTTTCTTT
many	TRBJ1-1	TRBV29-1	NA	CSAGSGTRNTEAFF	TGCAGCGCCGGCTCCGGGACCCGGAACACTGAAGCTTTCTTT
many	TRBJ1-5	TRBV12-5	NA	CASGLVLENAPSFNQPQHF	TGTGCTAGTGGTTTGGTACTGGAGAACGCCCCGTCCTTTAATCAGCCCCAGCATTTT
NA	TRBJ1-1	TRBV19	NA	CASNDRGTEAFF	TGTGCCAGTAATGACCGGGGCACTGAAGCTTTCTTT
few	TRBJ2-7	TRBV20-1	TRBD1	CSANKPGQGVKSEQYF	TGCAGTGCCAATAAACCGGGACAGGGGGTGAAAAGCGAGCAGTACTTC
NA	TRBJ1-1	TRBV11-2	TRBD1	CASRTAGRRTGGREAFF	TGTGCCAGCAGGACCGCGGGGCGGCGGACAGGGGGTAGGGAAGCTTTCTTT
few	TRBJ2-3	TRBV3-1	NA	CASSQDTWEMGADTQYF	TGTGCCAGCAGCCAAGATACGTGGGAGATGGGGGCAGATACGCAGTATTTT